This T cell receptor beta chain was retrieved from a study of control samples from healthy donors and cancer patients. The CDR3 length is 15 residues. The V segment lost 0 bases and the J segment 7 bases; nucleotides outside the gene matches: 5. The germline V gene has CDR1 MNHEY and CDR2 SVGAGI. Sequenced by immunoSEQ multiplex PCR; TCRdb stores in-frame clones only, minus some. The sample carries approximately 37,000 clones, 80% to 95% recorded once. The sequence derives from a woman between 45 and 60 years old in good health. The chain is built from TRBV6-5 and TRBJ2-2; 7 bases are a match to TRBD2. Sequences were obtained from blood. The CDR3 spells CASSYSRDYGGELFF. CDR3 DNA sequence: TGTGCCAGCAGTTACTCGAGGGACTACGGCGGGGAGCTGTTTTTT.